One and the same sample provided the 17 T cell receptor beta chains below, sequenced in a study of OX40 agonist ivuxolimab in advanced cancers. This table comes from immunoSEQ multiplex PCR, and its TCRdb copy is limited to in-frame clones, with some not included. In the table there are tens of thousands of clones, roughly nine tenths of which are singletons. The starting material was CD4+ or CD8+ T cells sorted from blood, obtained in a trial of the OX40 agonist ivuxolimab. The receptors derive from an adult with an advanced solid tumor such as melanoma, head and neck, liver or kidney cancer.

The chain combines TRBV15 with TRBJ1-1; D ambiguous. Trimming removed 2 bases from V and 1 base from J, with 5 bases in between. This CDR3 is 13 amino acids long. Germline V CDR1 and CDR2: LNHNV, YYDKDF (reference sequence). CDR3 protein: CATSRQANTEAFF. CDR3 in DNA: TGTGCCACCAGCAGACAGGCGAACACTGAAGCTTTCTTT.

The chain couples TRBV6-5 to TRBJ2-4, with TRBD1 matching over 8 bases. The junction had 0 bases not matched to a gene; V was cut back by 0 bases and J by 11 bases. The CDR3 runs 12 residues. The V gene's germline CDR1 is MNHEY and CDR2 SVGAGI. In DNA, the CDR3 is TGTGCCAGCAGTTACTCGACAGGGGTTCAGTACTTC. Encoded protein: CASSYSTGVQYF.

The chain joins TRBV6-1 to TRBJ2-7; the match to TRBD2 covers 10 bases. Germline CDR1 is MNHNS and CDR2 is SASEGT. The trim removed 4 bases at V and 4 bases at J, leaving 4 bases unmatched. This CDR3 comprises 14 residues. CDR3 coding DNA: TGTGCCAGCAGTGCGGGGACTAGCGCTTACGAGCAGTACTTC. Translation: CASSAGTSAYEQYF.

The table lists this clone with a few counts. The rearrangement joins TRBV2 to TRBJ2-7; 9 bases are shared with TRBD1. Germline V gene lookup returns CDR1 SNHLY and CDR2 FYNNEI. The CDR3 contains 13 residues. V lost 9 bases and J lost 0; bases outside the gene matches: 3. CDR3 sequence reads: CARKGQGSYEQYF. CDR3 sequence (DNA): TGTGCCAGAAAGGGACAGGGCTCCTACGAGCAGTACTTC.

The J gene is TRBJ1-4, the V gene TRBV4-2, with 10 positions matching TRBD1. CDR1 is LGHNA and CDR2 is YNFKEQ in the germline V gene. The CDR3 spans 14 residues. Trimming removed 4 bases from V and 6 bases from J; junction bases left unmatched: 2. Written as DNA, the CDR3 is TGTGCCAGCAGCCCTGGGACAGGGGATGAAAAACTGTTTTTT. Protein: CASSPGTGDEKLFF.

This chain links TRBV5-1 with TRBJ2-3, with 10 bases matching TRBD2. The CDR3 totals 15 residues. The V and J ends lost 4 bases and 2 bases, in that order; junction bases with no gene match: 4. From germline, CDR1 is SGHRS and CDR2 YFSETQ. CDR3 nucleotide sequence: TGCGCCAGCAGCCGAGGGACTAGCGACACAGATACGCAGTATTTT. Its protein is CASSRGTSDTDTQYF.

V is TRBV25-1 and J is TRBJ1-1, with a possible D match to TRBD1 (6 bases). Germline V CDR1 and CDR2: MGHDK, SYGVNS. V lost 2 bases and J 0 bases, leaving 7 bases between the germline ends. CDR3 size: 14 residues. The CDR3 DNA reads as TGTGCCAGCAGTGAAGGGGGCATGAACACTGAAGCTTTCTTT. Translated: CASSEGGMNTEAFF.

In this sample, this clone turned up once. V and J are TRBV30 and TRBJ1-1, with D perhaps TRBD1 (5 bases). Germline CDR1 is GTSNPN and CDR2 is SVGIG (reference sequence). The CDR3 runs 11 residues. Trimming took 1 base from V and 8 from J, leaving 8 bases between them. This chain's CDR3 is CAWSGRQEAFF. The CDR3 DNA is TGTGCCTGGAGTGGGAGACAGGAAGCTTTCTTT.

This rearrangement joins TRBV6-1 to TRBJ1-1; no reliable D call. Germline lookup yields CDR1 MNHNS and CDR2 SASEGT. The CDR3 is made up of 14 amino acids. Between the trimmed V and J ends, which lost 7 bases and 1 base, there was a span of 13 bases. In DNA, the CDR3 is TGTGCCAGCACCCAACCAGGCGGGAACACTGAAGCTTTCTTT. Its translation: CASTQPGGNTEAFF.

A note on this clone: The same CDR3 arises from other DNA sequences in this sample as well. The rearrangement uses TRBV5-1 and TRBJ2-5, with D perhaps being TRBD1 or TRBD2 (5 bases each). CDR1 is SGHRS, CDR2 YFSETQ, per germline. V was pared by 0 bases and J by 4 bases, with 7 bases between. This CDR3 is 13 amino acids long. The CDR3 loop reads CASSLAGAETQYF. The CDR3 DNA sequence: TGCGCCAGCAGCTTGGCCGGGGCAGAGACCCAGTACTTC.

This chain connects TRBV11-2 to TRBJ2-7; no definite D call. The CDR3 length is 12 residues. Trimming removed 0 bases from V and 5 bases from J, with 5 bases in between. CDR1 and CDR2 from the germline V gene are SGHAT and FQNNGV. The CDR3, as DNA: TGTGCCAGCAGCTTAGATTGGAACGAGCAGTACTTC. The encoded protein is CASSLDWNEQYF.

The V gene is TRBV25-1, the J gene TRBJ1-4, with D uncertain. CDR1 is MGHDK and CDR2 is SYGVNS in the germline V gene. Trimming took off 2 bases at V and 8 bases at J, with 15 bases between the two ends. The length of the CDR3 is 15 residues. In nucleotides, the CDR3 is TGTGCCAGCAGTGAACCACCGCCTGGAGGCGAAAAACTGTTTTTT. Protein: CASSEPPPGGEKLFF.

V is TRBV5-5 and J is TRBJ1-1; D is unclear. From germline, CDR1 is SGHKS and CDR2 YYEKEE (reference sequence). Deletions cut 0 bases from V and 9 bases from J, with 12 bases between. CDR3 length: 13 residues. CDR3 in amino acids: CASSLGGRGKAFF. The CDR3 bases are TGTGCCAGCAGCTTGGGTGGAAGAGGGAAAGCTTTCTTT.

The gene calls are TRBV29-1 and TRBJ2-5; D is perhaps TRBD1 (6 bases). Germline V CDR1 and CDR2: SQVTM, ANQGSEA. The V end lost 5 bases, the J end lost 1 base, and 11 bases lay between the germline ends. The length of the CDR3 is 13 residues. The CDR3 spells CSVSRDTQETQYF. The CDR3 DNA sequence: TGCAGCGTTTCCCGGGACACCCAAGAGACCCAGTACTTC.

The chain combines TRBV28 with TRBJ2-2; D call uncertain. The CDR3 totals 12 residues. Germline V gene data show CDR1 as MDHEN and CDR2 as SYDVKM. V was trimmed by 7 bases and J by 8 bases, leaving 11 bases between them. The CDR3, as DNA: TGTGCCAGCAACCCTCTCGGGGGGGAGCTGTTTTTT. Amino acid sequence: CASNPLGGELFF.

This chain connects TRBV9 to TRBJ2-5; the D is unclear. CDR3 length: 13 amino acids. Germline V lookup: CDR1 SGDLS, CDR2 YYNGEE. The V gene lost 2 bases and the J gene lost 1 base, with 6 bases spanning the gap. The CDR3 sequence: CASSVSFQETQYF. CDR3 DNA sequence: TGTGCCAGCAGCGTTTCGTTCCAAGAGACCCAGTACTTC.

This rearrangement joins TRBV7-3 to TRBJ2-5; D could derive from TRBD1 or TRBD2 (5 bases each). CDR1 is SGHTA, CDR2 FQGTGA, per germline. V was trimmed by 5 bases and J by 5 bases, leaving 18 bases between them. The CDR3 is made up of 15 amino acids. In DNA form, the CDR3 reads TGTGCCAGCAGCAAAGACCCCGGGACGGGCGAGACCCAGTACTTC. This gives the protein CASSKDPGTGETQYF.